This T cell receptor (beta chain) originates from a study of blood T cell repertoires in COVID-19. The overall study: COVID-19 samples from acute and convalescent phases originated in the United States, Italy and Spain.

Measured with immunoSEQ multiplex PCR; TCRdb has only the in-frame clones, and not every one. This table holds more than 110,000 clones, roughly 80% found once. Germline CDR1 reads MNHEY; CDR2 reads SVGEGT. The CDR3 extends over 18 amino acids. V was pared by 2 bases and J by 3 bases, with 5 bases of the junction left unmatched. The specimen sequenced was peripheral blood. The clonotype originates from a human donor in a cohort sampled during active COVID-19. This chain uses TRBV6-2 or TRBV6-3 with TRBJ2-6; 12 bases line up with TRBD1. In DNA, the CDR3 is TGTGCCAGCAGTTACGTTCGGGACAGGGGGCTTGGGGCCAACGTCCTGACTTTC. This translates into CASSYVRDRGLGANVLTF.